The clone carrying this T cell receptor beta chain has at least ten counts. Its target is unknown. Trimming removed 0 bases at V and 6 bases at J, with 13 bases between. The germline V gene has CDR1 SGHNT and CDR2 YENEEA. The CDR3 spans 15 residues. The record originates from a study of sequential checkpoint blockade in melanoma. The overall study: Over 20 patients had matched tumor biopsies before treatment and at week 13 after nivolumab or ipilimumab alone. Study observations and caveats: About 30 times likelier clinical benefit followed increased tumor T-cell fraction and clonality.

Documented treatment: randomized to nivolumab then ipilimumab (arm A) or the reverse (arm B). No patient had prior DNA-damaging chemotherapy. Here immunoSEQ multiplex PCR was the method, and the copy in TCRdb shows in-frame clones only, minus some. The data hold several thousand clones, with 25% to 30% observed a single time. The chain links TRBV11-3 to TRBJ2-3; D gene unclear. The sample consisted of tumor tissue (inferred from file names), taken from a patient given nivolumab and ipilimumab in sequence. This receptor was taken from a human donor with melanoma. The CDR3 sequence: CASSLDLGPADTQYF. The CDR3 coding sequence is TGTGCCAGCAGCTTAGATTTAGGACCGGCGGATACGCAGTATTTT.